This TCR beta chain was captured by sequencing in a study of T cell responses to AZD1222 COVID-19 vaccine. For the study at large: Pooling of second doses given at about 4 or about 12 weeks was done. Notes on the study in general: Elevations in Spike-specific TCR breadth and depth followed administration of two AZD1222 doses. Spike was spanned by vaccine-associated CD4 TCRs, which were dominant at 160-218 and 743-854.

With regard to this clone: Its antigen is still unknown.

Clones were read by immunoSEQ multiplex PCR, and TCRdb kept only the in-frame ones, dropping some. The profile covers some 96,000 clones, with about 86% appearing a single time and less than 20% taken by the ten largest. Germline-derived CDR1 and CDR2 are SGHTA and FQGTGA. The CDR3 has 15 amino acids. V was pared by 4 bases and J by 0 bases, with 2 bases of the junction left unmatched. Here the sequenced sample was peripheral blood, taken on day 0 of AZD1222 vaccination. The chain couples TRBV7-3 to TRBJ2-2, with 7 bases aligning to TRBD2. This receptor was obtained from an adult in good health. The CDR3 reads CASSSGLANTGELFF. The CDR3 nucleotides read TGTGCCAGCAGCTCCGGACTAGCGAACACCGGGGAGCTGTTTTTT. Complete variable domain (other parts from reference TRBV7-3 and TRBJ2-2): GAGVSQTPSNKVTEKGKYVELRCDPISGHTALYWYRQSLGQGPEFLIYFQGTGAADDSGLPNDRFFAVRPEGSVSTLKIQRTERGDSAVYLCASSSGLANTGELFFGEGSRLTVL.